This TCR beta chain was sequenced during a study of T cell responses to AZD1222 COVID-19 vaccine. The CDR3 has 14 amino acids. Germline V gives CDR1 SGHAT, CDR2 FQNNGV. V was trimmed by 1 base and J by 3 bases, leaving 10 bases between them. With regard to this clone: Its target is unknown.

General observations from the study: A rise in Spike-specific TCR breadth and depth followed two AZD1222 doses. Repertoire collection took place solely once the T cell response had peaked. Vaccine-associated CD4 TCRs ranged over spike, dominating at 160-218 and 743-854. Most donors were white British, females outnumbered males, and clonal diversity was possibly underestimated.

Here immunoSEQ multiplex PCR was the method, and the copy in TCRdb shows in-frame clones only, minus some. The data contain around 150,000 clones, approximately 92% of them singletons. Sequenced material: peripheral blood, taken 28 days after the second AZD1222 dose. The rearrangement uses TRBV11-2 and TRBJ2-7; tentatively, D is TRBD1 or TRBD2 (5 bases each). The origin of this receptor is an adult who received the AZD1222 COVID-19 vaccine. The CDR3 is CASSLGREFYEQYF. In DNA, the CDR3 is TGTGCCAGCAGCTTAGGCAGGGAGTTCTACGAGCAGTACTTC.